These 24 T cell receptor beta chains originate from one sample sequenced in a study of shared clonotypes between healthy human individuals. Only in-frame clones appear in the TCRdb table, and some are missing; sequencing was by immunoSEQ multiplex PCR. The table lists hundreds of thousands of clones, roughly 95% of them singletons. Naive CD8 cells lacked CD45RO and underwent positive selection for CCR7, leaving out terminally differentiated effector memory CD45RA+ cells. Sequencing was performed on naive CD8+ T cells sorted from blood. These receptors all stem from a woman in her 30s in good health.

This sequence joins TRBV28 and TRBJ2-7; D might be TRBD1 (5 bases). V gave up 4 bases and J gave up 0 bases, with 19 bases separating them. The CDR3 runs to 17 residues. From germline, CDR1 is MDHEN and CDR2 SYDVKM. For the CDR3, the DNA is TGTGCCAGCAGTTCCTCCTTAGGAAAGGGGCCCTCCTACGAGCAGTACTTC. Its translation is CASSSSLGKGPSYEQYF.

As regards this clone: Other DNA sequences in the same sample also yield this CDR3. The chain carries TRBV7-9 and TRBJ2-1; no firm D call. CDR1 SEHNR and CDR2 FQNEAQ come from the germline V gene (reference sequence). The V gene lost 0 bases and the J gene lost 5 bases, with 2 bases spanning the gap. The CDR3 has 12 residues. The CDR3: CASSLAHNEQFF. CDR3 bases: TGTGCCAGCAGCTTAGCGCACAATGAGCAGTTCTTC.

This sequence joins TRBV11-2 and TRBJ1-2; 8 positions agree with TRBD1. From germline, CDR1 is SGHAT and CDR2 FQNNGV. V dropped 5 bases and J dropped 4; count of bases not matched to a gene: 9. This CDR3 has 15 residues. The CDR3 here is CASSQSPDRGYGYTF. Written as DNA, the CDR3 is TGTGCCAGCAGCCAGAGTCCCGACAGGGGCTATGGCTACACCTTC.

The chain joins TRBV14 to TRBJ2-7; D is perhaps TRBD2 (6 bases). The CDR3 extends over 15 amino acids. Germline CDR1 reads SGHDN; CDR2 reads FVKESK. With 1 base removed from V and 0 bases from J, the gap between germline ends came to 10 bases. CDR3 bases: TGTGCCAGCAGCCAAGGAGACGGGAGCTCCTACGAGCAGTACTTC. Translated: CASSQGDGSSYEQYF.

The CDR3 coding sequence is TGTGCCAGCAGCCAATCTTTGGCGGGAGTCGAGAATGAGCAGTTCTTC. Its protein is CASSQSLAGVENEQFF. This sequence joins TRBV4-2 and TRBJ2-1; the match to TRBD2 covers 7 bases. CDR3 length equals 16 residues. Germline CDR1 reads LGHNA; CDR2 reads YNFKEQ. Trimming cost V 2 bases and J 7 bases; bases outside gene matches: 11.

The CDR3 protein is CSVGGLGAFF. CDR3 sequence (DNA): TGCAGTGTCGGGGGTCTCGGGGCTTTCTTT. The chain uses TRBV20-1 and TRBJ1-1; possible D gene TRBD1, 5 bases. Germline V gene sequence: CDR1 DFQATT, CDR2 SNEGSKA (reference sequence). Trimming removed 7 bases from V and 11 bases from J, with 14 bases in between. The CDR3 sequence is 10 residues long.

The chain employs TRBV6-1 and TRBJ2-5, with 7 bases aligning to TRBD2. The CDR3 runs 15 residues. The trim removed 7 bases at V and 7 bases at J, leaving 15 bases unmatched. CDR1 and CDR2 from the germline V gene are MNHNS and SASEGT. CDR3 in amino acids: CASTGGASGTLTQYF. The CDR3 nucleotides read TGTGCCAGCACCGGAGGAGCTAGCGGAACTTTGACCCAGTACTTC.

Here the CDR3 reads CASSQEAGIGNTGELFF. For the CDR3, the DNA is TGTGCCAGCAGCCAAGAGGCTGGGATTGGGAACACCGGGGAGCTGTTTTTT. This rearrangement joins TRBV4-2 to TRBJ2-2; D uncertain. The V end lost 0 bases, the J end lost 1 base, and 12 bases lay between the germline ends. Germline CDR1 LGHNA, CDR2 YNFKEQ. The CDR3 is 17 residues long.

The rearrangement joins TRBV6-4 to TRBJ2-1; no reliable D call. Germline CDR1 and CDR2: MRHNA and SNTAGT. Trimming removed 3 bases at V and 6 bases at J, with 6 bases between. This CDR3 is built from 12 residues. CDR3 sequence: CASSEGSNEQFF. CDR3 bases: TGTGCCAGCAGTGAAGGAAGCAATGAGCAGTTCTTC.

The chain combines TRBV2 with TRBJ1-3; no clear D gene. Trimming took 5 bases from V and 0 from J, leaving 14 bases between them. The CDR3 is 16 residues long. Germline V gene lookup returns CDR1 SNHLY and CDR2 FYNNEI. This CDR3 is CASSIRTDSSGNTIYF. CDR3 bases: TGTGCCAGCAGTATCAGGACGGACTCCTCTGGAAACACCATATATTTT.

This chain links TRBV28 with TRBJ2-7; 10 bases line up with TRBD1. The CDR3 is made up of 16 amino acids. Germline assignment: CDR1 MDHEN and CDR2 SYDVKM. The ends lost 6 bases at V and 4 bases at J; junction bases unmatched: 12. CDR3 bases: TGTGCCAGCAGAAAACGACAGGGGGCGGTTTTTTACGAGCAGTACTTC. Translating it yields CASRKRQGAVFYEQYF.

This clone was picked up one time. The DNA of the CDR3 is TGTGCCAGCACTGAGTATGGGAAATTCGATCAGCCCCAGCATTTT. It is translated as CASTEYGKFDQPQHF. The rearrangement uses TRBV2 and TRBJ1-5; no clear D. The CDR3 sequence is 15 residues long. Per the germline V gene, CDR1 is SNHLY and CDR2 is FYNNEI. Trimming removed 7 bases at V and 5 bases at J, with 18 bases between.

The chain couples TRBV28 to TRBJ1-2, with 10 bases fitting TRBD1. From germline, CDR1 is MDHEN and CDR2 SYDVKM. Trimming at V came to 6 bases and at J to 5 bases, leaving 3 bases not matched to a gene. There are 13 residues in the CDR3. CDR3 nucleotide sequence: TGTGCCAGCAGGGTGGACAGGGGGTATGGCTACACCTTC. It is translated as CASRVDRGYGYTF.

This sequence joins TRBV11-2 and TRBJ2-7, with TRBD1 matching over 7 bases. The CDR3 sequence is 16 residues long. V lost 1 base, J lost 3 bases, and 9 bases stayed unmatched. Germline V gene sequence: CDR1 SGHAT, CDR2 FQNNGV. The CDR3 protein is CASSLVVGQAYYEQYF. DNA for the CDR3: TGTGCCAGCAGCTTAGTAGTCGGACAGGCCTACTACGAGCAGTACTTC.

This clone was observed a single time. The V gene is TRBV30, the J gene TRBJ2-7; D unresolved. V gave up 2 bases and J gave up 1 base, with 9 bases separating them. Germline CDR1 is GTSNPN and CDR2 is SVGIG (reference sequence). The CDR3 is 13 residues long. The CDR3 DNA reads TGTGCCTGGAGTCTAGGAAAATCCTACGAGCAGTACTTC. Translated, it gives CAWSLGKSYEQYF.

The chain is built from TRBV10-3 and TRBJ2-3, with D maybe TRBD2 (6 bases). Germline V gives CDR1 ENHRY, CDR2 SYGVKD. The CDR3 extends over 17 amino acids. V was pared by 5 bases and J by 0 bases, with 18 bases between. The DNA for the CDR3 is TGTGCCATCAGTAGCTCTTCCTTAGCGGAGAGCACAGATACGCAGTATTTT. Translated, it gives CAISSSSLAESTDTQYF.

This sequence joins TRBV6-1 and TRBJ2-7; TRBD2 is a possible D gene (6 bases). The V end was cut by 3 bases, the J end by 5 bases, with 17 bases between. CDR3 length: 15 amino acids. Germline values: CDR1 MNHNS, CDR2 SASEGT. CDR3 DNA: TGTGCCAGCAGTGATAGTGGACTATACCTGGACGAGCAGTACTTC. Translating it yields CASSDSGLYLDEQYF.

CDR3: CASSHTGTGYTF. In DNA form, the CDR3 reads TGTGCCAGCAGTCATACAGGGACGGGCTACACCTTC. The rearrangement links TRBV27 to TRBJ1-2; the D gene is possibly TRBD1 (6 bases). This CDR3 is built from 12 residues. Germline V gene lookup returns CDR1 MNHEY and CDR2 SMNVEV (reference sequence). V gave up 5 bases and J gave up 8 bases, with 12 bases separating them.

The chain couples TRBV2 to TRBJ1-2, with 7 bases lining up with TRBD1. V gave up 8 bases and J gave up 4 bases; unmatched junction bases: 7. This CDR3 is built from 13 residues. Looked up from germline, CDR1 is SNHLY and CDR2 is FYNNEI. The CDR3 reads CASQPGQLYGYTF. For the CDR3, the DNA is TGTGCCAGCCAACCGGGACAGCTCTATGGCTACACCTTC.

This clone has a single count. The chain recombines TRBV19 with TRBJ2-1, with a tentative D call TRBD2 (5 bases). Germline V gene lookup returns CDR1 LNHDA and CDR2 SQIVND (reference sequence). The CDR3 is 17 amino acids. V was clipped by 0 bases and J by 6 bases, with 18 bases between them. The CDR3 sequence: CASSIDLEAGTGNEQFF. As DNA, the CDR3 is TGTGCCAGTAGTATAGATCTGGAGGCAGGAACCGGCAATGAGCAGTTCTTC. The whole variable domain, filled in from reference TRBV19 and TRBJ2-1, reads DGGITQSPKYLFRKEGQNVTLSCEQNLNHDAMYWYRQDPGQGLRLIYYSQIVNDFQKGDIAEGYSVSREKKESFPLTVTSAQKNPTAFYLCASSIDLEAGTGNEQFFGPGTRLTVL.

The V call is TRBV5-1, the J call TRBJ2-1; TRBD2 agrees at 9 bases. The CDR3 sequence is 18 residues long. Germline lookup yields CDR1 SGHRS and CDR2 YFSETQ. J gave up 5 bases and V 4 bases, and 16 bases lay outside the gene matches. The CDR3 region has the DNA TGCGCCAGCAGCCTCGGTCTAGCGGGGTCCTTTCGGGACAATGAGCAGTTCTTC. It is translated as CASSLGLAGSFRDNEQFF. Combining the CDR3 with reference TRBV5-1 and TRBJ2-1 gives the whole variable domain KAGVTQTPRYLIKTRGQQVTLSCSPISGHRSVSWYQQTPGQGLQFLFEYFSETQRNKGNFPGRFSGRQFSNSRSEMNVSTLELGDSALYLCASSLGLAGSFRDNEQFFGPGTRLTVL.

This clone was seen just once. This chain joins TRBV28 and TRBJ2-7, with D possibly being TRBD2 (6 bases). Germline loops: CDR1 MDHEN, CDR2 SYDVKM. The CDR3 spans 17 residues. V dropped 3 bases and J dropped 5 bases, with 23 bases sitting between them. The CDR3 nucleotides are TGTGCCAGCAGTTTTGCCCCGGGGGTTGATGTTAGCCACGAGCAGTACTTC. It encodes CASSFAPGVDVSHEQYF.

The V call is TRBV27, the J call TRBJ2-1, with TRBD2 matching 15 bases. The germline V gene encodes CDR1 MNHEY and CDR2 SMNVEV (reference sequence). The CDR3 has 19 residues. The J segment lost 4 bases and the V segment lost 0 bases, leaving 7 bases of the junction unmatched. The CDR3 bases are TGTGCCAGCAGTTTATCACCTGGACTAGCGGGAGGGCCGTACAATGAGCAGTTCTTC. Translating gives CASSLSPGLAGGPYNEQFF.

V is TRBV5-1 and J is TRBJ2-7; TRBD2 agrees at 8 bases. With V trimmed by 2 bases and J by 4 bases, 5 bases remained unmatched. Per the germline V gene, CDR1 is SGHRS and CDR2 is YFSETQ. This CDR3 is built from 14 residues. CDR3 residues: CASSFPGGRYEQYF. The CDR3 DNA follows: TGCGCCAGCAGCTTCCCCGGCGGGAGGTACGAGCAGTACTTC.